Shown below are 12 T cell receptor beta chains from a single sample sequenced in a study of regulatory T cells in long-lasting Graves disease. Both iRepertoire HTBI primers and Arm-PCR of CDR3 regions were used to build the TCR beta libraries. One entry per CDR3 protein results from TCRdb running MiXCR on the multiplex PCR reads. The sample comprises about 430,000 distinct CDR3 sequences, 15% of which are singletons, and about 8.2% rests with the top ten. The time point here: newly diagnosed GD, antithyroid drugs for less than 3 months. The TCR library was prepared using RNA isolated from PBMCs. These data also featured in a second study, about T cells in Graves' hyperthyroidism and ophthalmopathy.

Sequences were derived from peripheral blood mononuclear cells (PBMCs), sampled at new diagnosis, from a patient treated with antithyroid drugs. Receptor source: a woman aged 40 to 55 with Graves disease.

Concerning this clonotype: A much larger clone is a single base away; this may be a read error. The gene calls are TRBV7-8 and TRBJ2-1; unclear D gene. Trimming shortened V by 2 bases and J by 8 bases, and 4 bases separated the two germline ends. The CDR3 has 11 amino acids. CDR1 and CDR2 (germline): SGHVS, FQNEAQ. The CDR3 nucleotides read TGTGCCAGCAGCTTATCCCATGAGCAGTTCTTC. The encoded protein is CASSLSHEQFF.

This rearrangement joins TRBV4-2 to TRBJ2-1; 8 bases map to TRBD2. This CDR3 has 18 residues. J gave up 6 bases and V 0 bases, and 13 bases lay outside the gene matches. Germline assignment: CDR1 LGHNA and CDR2 YNFKEQ. The CDR3 DNA sequence: TGTGCCAGCAGCCAAGAGCGAGCGGGAGATCGGATGTTCAATGAGCAGTTCTTC. Residues: CASSQERAGDRMFNEQFF.

This clonotype showed up many times. The chain combines TRBV2 with TRBJ2-3; D uncertain. The CDR3 loop spans 14 amino acids. V gave up 8 bases and J gave up 0 bases, with 12 bases separating them. Looked up from germline, CDR1 is SNHLY and CDR2 is FYNNEI. In nucleotides, the CDR3 is TGTGCCAGCGACACAGCTGAAAGCACAGATACGCAGTATTTT. This sequence encodes CASDTAESTDTQYF.

This clonotype has a count of ten or more. V gene TRBV28 combines with J gene TRBJ1-1, with a tentative D call TRBD1 (5 bases). In germline, CDR1 is MDHEN, CDR2 SYDVKM. The CDR3 sequence is 14 residues long. V was pared by 4 bases and J by 1 base, with 10 bases between. The CDR3 here is CASSSGPANTEAFF. CDR3 DNA: TGTGCCAGCAGTTCGGGACCGGCGAACACTGAAGCTTTCTTT.

At least ten counts were recorded for this clonotype. The chain joins TRBV5-1 to TRBJ2-3; 8 positions agree with TRBD1. V shed 0 bases and J 5 bases; nucleotides not matched to a gene: 8. CDR1 SGHRS and CDR2 YFSETQ come from the germline V gene. The CDR3 spans 16 residues. The CDR3 region is CASSLAGLGQGDTQYF. The DNA of the CDR3 is TGCGCCAGCAGCTTGGCAGGGCTCGGACAGGGAGATACGCAGTATTTT.

This clonotype has ten or more counts. The chain carries TRBV11-3 and TRBJ2-3; D gene uncertain. Germline CDR1 SGHNT, CDR2 YENEEA. CDR3 size: 15 residues. Trimming removed 1 base from V and 3 bases from J, with 11 bases in between. The CDR3 protein is CASSLGSDPTDTQYF. The CDR3 coding sequence is TGTGCCAGCAGCTTAGGGTCAGACCCGACAGATACGCAGTATTTT.

The sample holds a few counts of this clonotype. One end of the junction does not line up with germline, which may come from a read error. V usage is TRBV7-9 and J usage is TRBJ1-1; TRBD1 is a possible D gene (6 bases). The germline V gene encodes CDR1 SEHNR and CDR2 FQNEAQ (reference sequence). This CDR3 region has 13 residues. The CDR3 region is CASSFSGDTEALF. For the CDR3, the DNA is TGTGCCAGCAGCTTTTCTGGGGACACTGAAGCTCTCTTT.

This clonotype was recorded at least ten times. The chain combines TRBV11-3 with TRBJ2-1; D is ambiguous. Germline CDR1 and CDR2: SGHNT and YENEEA. With 3 bases removed from V and 10 bases from J, the gap between germline ends came to 16 bases. The length of the CDR3 is 14 residues. CDR3 in amino acids: CASSFRTAKGEQFF. In DNA, the CDR3 is TGTGCCAGCAGCTTTCGGACGGCCAAAGGGGAGCAGTTCTTC.

This clonotype was seen repeatedly, ten times or more. The chain combines TRBV11-2 with TRBJ2-1; 12 bases align to TRBD2. The J segment lost 6 bases and the V segment lost 6 bases, leaving 3 bases of the junction unmatched. Germline V gives CDR1 SGHAT, CDR2 FQNNGV. The CDR3 has 14 amino acids. The CDR3 DNA reads TGTGCCAGCAGGGGACTAGCGGGTACCAATGAGCAGTTCTTC. Its protein product is CASRGLAGTNEQFF.

Worth noting for this clonotype: This sequence is one base from a far larger clone and is likely a read error. The chain joins TRBV28 to TRBJ2-5; 10 nucleotides align to TRBD2. The germline V gene encodes CDR1 MDHEN and CDR2 SYDVKM. The CDR3 length is 19 residues. V dropped 3 bases and J dropped 11; count of bases not matched to a gene: 24. CDR3 sequence: CASSFTGLAESSSYNEQYF. In DNA form, the CDR3 reads TGTGCCAGCAGTTTTACCGGACTAGCGGAATCAAGCTCCTACAATGAGCAGTACTTC.

This clonotype has a count of ten or more. V gene TRBV2 combines with J gene TRBJ2-7; perhaps TRBD1 as D (6 bases). V lost 11 bases, J lost 2 bases, and 13 bases lay in between. Per the germline V gene, CDR1 is SNHLY and CDR2 is FYNNEI. CDR3 length: 12 amino acids. CDR3 nucleotide sequence: TGTGCCGTCAGACAGGCGACCTACGAGCAGTACTTC. Its translation: CAVRQATYEQYF.

This clonotype came up many times. V usage is TRBV11-3 and J usage is TRBJ2-1, with TRBD2 matching over 7 bases. The junction had 2 bases not matched to a gene; V was cut back by 0 bases and J by 6 bases. The V gene's germline CDR1 is SGHNT and CDR2 YENEEA. The CDR3 is made up of 14 amino acids. CDR3: CASSLEASGNEQFF. Written as DNA, the CDR3 is TGTGCCAGCAGCTTAGAAGCTAGCGGCAATGAGCAGTTCTTC. The entire variable domain, with the rest obtained from reference TRBV11-3 and TRBJ2-1, is as follows: EAGVVQSPRYKIIEKKQPVAFWCNPISGHNTLYWYLQNLGQGPELLIRYENEEAVDDSQLPKDRFSAERLKGVDSTLKIQPAELGDSAVYLCASSLEASGNEQFFGPGTRLTVL.